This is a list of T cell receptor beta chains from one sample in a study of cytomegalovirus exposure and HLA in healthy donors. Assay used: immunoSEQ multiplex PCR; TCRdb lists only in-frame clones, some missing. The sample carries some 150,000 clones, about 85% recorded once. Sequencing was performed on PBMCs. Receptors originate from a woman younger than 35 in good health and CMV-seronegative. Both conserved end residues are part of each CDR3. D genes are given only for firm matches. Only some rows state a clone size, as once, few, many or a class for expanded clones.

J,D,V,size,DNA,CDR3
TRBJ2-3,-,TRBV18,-,TGTGCCAGCTCACCGCCCGGGAAGAGCACAGATACGCAGTATTTT,CASSPPGKSTDTQYF
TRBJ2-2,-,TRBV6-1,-,TGTGCCAGCAGTGGGGGGACACACAACGCCGGGGAGCTGTTTTTT,CASSGGTHNAGELFF
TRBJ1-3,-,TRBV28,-,TGTGCCAGCAGTCTAAGGGGGTTTGAGGGCACCATATATTTT,CASSLRGFEGTIYF
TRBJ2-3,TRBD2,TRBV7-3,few,TGTGCCAGCAGCTCTAGCGGGCCGGCACCCACAGATACGCAGTATTTT,CASSSSGPAPTDTQYF
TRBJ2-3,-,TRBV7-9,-,TGTTCCAGCAGCTTAGTTACGCAGGGGCCCTTCACAGATACGCAGTATTTT,CSSSLVTQGPFTDTQYF
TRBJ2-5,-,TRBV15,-,TGTGCCACCAGCAGACCTGGCTCAAGGGGGGGCCGTCTAATGGGGGAGACCCAGTACTTC,CATSRPGSRGGRLMGETQYF
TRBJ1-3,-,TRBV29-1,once,TGCAGCGCCCACGGGGGGTATGGAAACACCATATATTTT,CSAHGGYGNTIYF
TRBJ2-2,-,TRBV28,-,TGTGCCAGCGGAAACCGGGGGGCGGGCACCGGGGAGCTGTTTTTT,CASGNRGAGTGELFF
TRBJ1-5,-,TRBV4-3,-,TGCGCCAGCAGCCTTGACGCGGGGCAGCCCCAGCATTTT,CASSLDAGQPQHF
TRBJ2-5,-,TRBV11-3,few,TGTGCCAGCAGCTCCCCGGGTAGTCAAGAGACCCAGTACTTC,CASSSPGSQETQYF
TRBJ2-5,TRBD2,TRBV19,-,TGTGCCAGTAGTGCGCGGACTAGCGGGGGGGCAGAGACCCAGTACTTC,CASSARTSGGAETQYF
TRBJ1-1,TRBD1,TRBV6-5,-,TGTGCCAGCCGGGACAGGGGGAACACTGAAGCTTTCTTT,CASRDRGNTEAFF
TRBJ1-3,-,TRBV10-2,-,TGCGCCAGCAGCGACGTTGGGCACTCTGGAAACACCATATATTTT,CASSDVGHSGNTIYF
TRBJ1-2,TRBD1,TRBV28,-,TGTGCCAGCAGCCAGACACAGGGGGGAGGCTACACCTTC,CASSQTQGGGYTF
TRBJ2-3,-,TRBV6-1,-,TGTGCCAGCAGTGATCCGGGGGTAACAGATACGCAGTATTTT,CASSDPGVTDTQYF
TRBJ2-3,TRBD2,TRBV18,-,TGTGCCAGCCGCCAAAGCGGGATCACAGATACGCAGTATTTT,CASRQSGITDTQYF
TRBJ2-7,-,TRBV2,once,TGTGCCAGCAGTGTCGGGAAGGGATCCACCTACGAGCAGTACTTC,CASSVGKGSTYEQYF
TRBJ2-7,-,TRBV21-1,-,TGTGCCAGCAGCAACCTCCTAAAGTTACAGGGGACCCCCTACGAGCAGTACTTC,CASSNLLKLQGTPYEQYF
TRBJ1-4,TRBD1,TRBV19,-,TGTGCCAGTAGTGACAGGGTTGAAAAACTGTTTTTT,CASSDRVEKLFF
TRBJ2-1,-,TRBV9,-,TGTGCCAGCAGCGCTACAGGCGGGGCGTCCTCCTACAATGAGCAGTTCTTC,CASSATGGASSYNEQFF
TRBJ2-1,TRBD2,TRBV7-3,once,TGTGCCAGCAGCCGGACTAGCGGGACTCACTACAATGAGCAGTTCTTC,CASSRTSGTHYNEQFF
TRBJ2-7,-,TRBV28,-,TGTGCCAGCACCATTCGGGGGTCCTCCTACGAGCAGTACTTC,CASTIRGSSYEQYF
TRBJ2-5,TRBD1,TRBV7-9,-,TGTGCCAGCAGCTTAGTGACCCTCCAGACAGGGGGCCAAGAGACCCAGTACTTC,CASSLVTLQTGGQETQYF
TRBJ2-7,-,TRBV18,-,TGTGCCAGCTCACCTGTGCAGGCCTCCTACGAGCAGTACTTC,CASSPVQASYEQYF
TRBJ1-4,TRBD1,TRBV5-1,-,TGCGCCAGCAGCTTGGCCCCTGGGCGGACAGGTTCACTGTTTTTT,CASSLAPGRTGSLFF
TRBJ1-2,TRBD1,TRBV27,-,TGTGCCAGCAGTGAGGACAGGGACTATGGCTACACCTTC,CASSEDRDYGYTF
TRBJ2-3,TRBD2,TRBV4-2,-,TGTGCCAGCAGCCAAGATATTGCTAGCGGGAGGGACATTAATACGCAGTATTTT,CASSQDIASGRDINTQYF
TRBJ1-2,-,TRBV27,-,TGTGCCAGCAGTCCCGGGGGTATTAGTCCCCCCTATGGCTACACCTTC,CASSPGGISPPYGYTF
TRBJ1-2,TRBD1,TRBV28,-,TGTGCCAGCAGCGATATAACAGGGGCTAACTATGGCTACACCTTC,CASSDITGANYGYTF
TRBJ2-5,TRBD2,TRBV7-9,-,TGTGCCAGCAGCTTGTCTAGCGGGGAGACCCAGTACTTC,CASSLSSGETQYF
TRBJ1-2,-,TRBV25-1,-,TGTGCCAGCAGTGAAACAGGGAACTATGGCTACACCTTC,CASSETGNYGYTF
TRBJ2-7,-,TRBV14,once,TGTGCCAGCAGCCAAGAGTCCAGGGGGGATTTACCCTACGAGCAGTACTTC,CASSQESRGDLPYEQYF
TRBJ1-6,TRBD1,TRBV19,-,TGTGCCAGTAGTAGCGGACAGGGAGGGTCACCCCTCCACTTT,CASSSGQGGSPLHF
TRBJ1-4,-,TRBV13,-,TGTGCCAGCAGCCAGGTCGGGGTTAATGAAAAACTGTTTTTT,CASSQVGVNEKLFF
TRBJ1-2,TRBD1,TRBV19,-,TGTGCCAGTAGTATTACAGGGGGCGATTATGGCTACACCTTC,CASSITGGDYGYTF
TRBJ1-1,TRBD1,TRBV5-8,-,TGTGCCAGCAGCTGGCGGACAGGGGCGAAGAGTACTGAAGCTTTCTTT,CASSWRTGAKSTEAFF
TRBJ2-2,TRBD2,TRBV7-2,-,TGTGCCAGCAGCTCGCCGACACTAGCGGGACAAAGGGACACCGGGGAGCTGTTTTTT,CASSSPTLAGQRDTGELFF
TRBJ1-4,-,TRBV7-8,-,TGTGCCAGCAGCTTAGGTGGCAGCGATGAAAAACTGTTTTTT,CASSLGGSDEKLFF
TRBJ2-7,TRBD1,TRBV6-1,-,TGTGCCAGCAGTGGGACAGGGGGCTACGAGCAGTACTTC,CASSGTGGYEQYF